This entry lists 7 T cell receptor beta chains sequenced from one sample in a study of cytomegalovirus exposure and HLA in healthy donors. It was with 60 Vbeta and 13 Jbeta primers that the PCR ran. The assay was immunoSEQ multiplex PCR, and TCRdb's table has in-frame clones only and misses some. Among 130,000 or so clones listed, roughly 84% were seen once. Sequenced sample: PBMCs. Receptors originate from a woman aged 18-35 years in good health and CMV-seropositive.

A single count supports this clone. The genes are TRBV7-2 and TRBJ2-3; D is perhaps TRBD1 (6 bases). Per germline, CDR1 SGHTA and CDR2 FQGNSA. The CDR3 is made up of 14 amino acids. Trimming removed 1 base from V and 5 bases from J, with 10 bases in between. CDR3 in DNA: TGTGCCAGCAGCTTAGACAGGGCGAGAGATACGCAGTATTTT. As protein: CASSLDRARDTQYF. The full variable domain, in which reference TRBV7-2 and TRBJ2-3 provide the parts outside the CDR3, is GAGVSQSPSNKVTEKGKDVELRCDPISGHTALYWYRQSLGQGLEFLIYFQGNSAPDKSGLPSDRFSAERTGGSVSTLTIQRTQQEDSAVYLCASSLDRARDTQYFGPGTRLTVL.

As regards this clone: The sample carries other DNA sequences with the same CDR3. The rearrangement joins TRBV5-4 to TRBJ2-3; no firm D call. This CDR3 region has 14 residues. Trimming cost V 4 bases and J 0 bases, with 9 bases left between them. CDR1 and CDR2 from the germline V gene are SGHNT and YYREEE (reference sequence). The CDR3 sequence: CASSMTGSTDTQYF. CDR3 bases: TGTGCCAGCAGCATGACTGGTAGCACAGATACGCAGTATTTT.

This clone was seen only once. This chain connects TRBV4-1 to TRBJ2-2; TRBD1 matches at 10 bases. Losses at the gene ends were 3 bases for V and 2 bases for J; bases not matched to a gene: 3. Per the germline V gene, CDR1 is MGHRA and CDR2 is YSYEKL. The length of the CDR3 is 16 residues. The CDR3 nucleotides are TGCGCCAGCAGCCAGATGACAGGGGGCAACACCGGGGAGCTGTTTTTT. Its translation: CASSQMTGGNTGELFF.

V and J are TRBV7-6 and TRBJ1-1, with TRBD1 matching 7 bases. With V trimmed by 5 bases and J by 5 bases, 11 bases remained unmatched. CDR1 is SGHVS, CDR2 FNYEAQ, per germline. The length of the CDR3 is 15 residues. The CDR3 region has the DNA TGTGCCAGCAGCCTCCAGGGGGTGAAGTGGACTGAAGCTTTCTTT. This encodes CASSLQGVKWTEAFF.

This chain joins TRBV27 and TRBJ1-2, with 8 bases identical to TRBD1. CDR1 MNHEY and CDR2 SMNVEV come from the germline V gene (reference sequence). The V and J ends lost 3 bases and 1 base, in that order; junction bases with no gene match: 7. The CDR3 spans 16 residues. The CDR3 DNA follows: TGTGCCAGCAGTTTTTACCGGACAGGGAATAACTATGGCTACACCTTC. It translates to CASSFYRTGNNYGYTF.

In its sample, this clone was seen a few times. The chain has TRBV9 and TRBJ2-7, with 9 bases matching TRBD1. CDR1 is SGDLS and CDR2 is YYNGEE in the germline V gene. This CDR3 spans 11 amino acids. V dropped 4 bases and J dropped 13; count of bases not matched to a gene: 6. The CDR3 coding sequence is TGTGCCAGCAGCCCCCGACAGGGGGATTACTTC. Protein sequence: CASSPRQGDYF.

The V and J genes are TRBV4-1 and TRBJ2-7, with 8 positions matching TRBD2. CDR1 and CDR2 (germline): MGHRA, YSYEKL. The CDR3 runs 15 residues. Germline trimming cut 2 bases from V and 7 bases from J; bases unmatched to any gene: 10. The CDR3 sequence: CASSQSSGGWREQYF. DNA of the CDR3: TGCGCCAGCAGCCAATCCAGCGGGGGATGGAGGGAGCAGTACTTC.